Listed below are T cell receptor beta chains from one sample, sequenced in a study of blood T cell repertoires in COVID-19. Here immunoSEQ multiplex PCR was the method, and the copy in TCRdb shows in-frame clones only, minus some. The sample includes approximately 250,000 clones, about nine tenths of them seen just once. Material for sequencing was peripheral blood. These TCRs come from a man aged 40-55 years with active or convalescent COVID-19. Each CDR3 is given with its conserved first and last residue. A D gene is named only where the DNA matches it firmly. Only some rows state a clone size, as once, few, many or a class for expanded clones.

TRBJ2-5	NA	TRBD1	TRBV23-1	CASSQSPTGGLQETQYF	TGCGCCAGCAGTCAATCGCCGACAGGGGGTCTTCAAGAGACCCAGTACTTC
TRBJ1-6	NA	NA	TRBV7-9	CASSSRHSPLHF	TGTGCCAGCAGCTCCAGGCATTCACCCCTCCACTTT
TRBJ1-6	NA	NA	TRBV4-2	CASSQDPRGSPLHF	TGTGCCAGCAGCCAAGATCCCAGGGGCTCACCCCTCCACTTT
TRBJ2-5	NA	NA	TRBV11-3	CASSLGGTTSQETQYF	TGTGCCAGCAGCTTAGGCGGGACCACCTCACAAGAGACCCAGTACTTC
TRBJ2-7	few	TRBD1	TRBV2	CASSESGTVRQYF	TGTGCCAGCAGTGAATCGGGGACAGTTCGGCAGTACTTC
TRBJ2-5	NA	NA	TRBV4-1	CASSPKLVGGETQYF	TGCGCCAGCAGCCCAAAACTAGTCGGTGGTGAGACCCAGTACTTC
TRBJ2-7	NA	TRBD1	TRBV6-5	CASSRDRRFYEQYF	TGTGCCAGCAGTCGGGACAGGAGATTCTACGAGCAGTACTTC
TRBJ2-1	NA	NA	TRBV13	CASSLGTTYNEQFF	TGTGCCAGCAGCTTAGGGACAACCTACAATGAGCAGTTCTTC
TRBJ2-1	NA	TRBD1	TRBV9	CASSSPGQVNNEQFF	TGTGCCAGCAGCTCTCCGGGACAGGTTAACAATGAGCAGTTCTTC
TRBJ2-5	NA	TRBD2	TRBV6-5	CASSSLAGGVETQYF	TGTGCCAGCAGTTCGTTAGCGGGGGGGGTGGAGACCCAGTACTTC
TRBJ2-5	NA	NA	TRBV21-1	CASSNKGPGTSGQLQETQYF	TGTGCCAGCAGCAACAAAGGCCCCGGGACTAGCGGGCAGCTTCAAGAGACCCAGTACTTC
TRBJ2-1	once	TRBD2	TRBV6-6	CASSYLAGGLNEQFF	TGTGCCAGCAGTTATCTAGCGGGGGGACTAAATGAGCAGTTCTTC
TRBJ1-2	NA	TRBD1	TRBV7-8	CASSFNRGAFYGYTF	TGTGCCAGCAGCTTCAACAGGGGCGCGTTCTATGGCTACACCTTC
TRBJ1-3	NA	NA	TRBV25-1	CASSEPTGSGNTIYF	TGTGCCAGCAGTGAACCGACAGGCTCTGGAAACACCATATATTTT
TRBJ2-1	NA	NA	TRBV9	CASSASGQPVNNEQFF	TGTGCCAGCAGCGCCTCGGGACAACCGGTTAACAATGAGCAGTTCTTC
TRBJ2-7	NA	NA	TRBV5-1	CASSLGTMGYEQYF	TGCGCCAGCAGCTTGGGGACAATGGGGTACGAGCAGTACTTC
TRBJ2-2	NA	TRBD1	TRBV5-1	CASSGWTGRTGELFF	TGCGCCAGCAGCGGGTGGACAGGGAGGACCGGGGAGCTGTTTTTT
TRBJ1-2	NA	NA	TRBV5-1	CATHGGEDGYTF	TGCGCCACGCATGGGGGGGAAGATGGCTACACCTTC
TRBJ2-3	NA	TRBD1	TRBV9	CASSLQGKGTDTQYF	TGTGCCAGCAGCCTACAGGGGAAGGGCACAGATACGCAGTATTTT
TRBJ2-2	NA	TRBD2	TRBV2	CASSGPGLAGGVTGELFF	TGTGCCAGCAGCGGGCCGGGACTAGCGGGAGGGGTCACCGGGGAGCTGTTTTTT
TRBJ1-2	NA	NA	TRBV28	CASSTFAGGDYGYTF	TGTGCCAGCAGTACCTTCGCGGGGGGAGACTATGGCTACACCTTC
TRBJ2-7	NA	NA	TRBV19	CASSPETAVSYEQYF	TGTGCCAGTAGCCCGGAGACAGCAGTTTCCTACGAGCAGTACTTC
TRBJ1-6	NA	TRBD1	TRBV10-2	CASRPVQGAAAYNSPLHF	TGCGCCAGCAGACCTGTGCAGGGGGCCGCTGCTTATAATTCACCCCTCCACTTT
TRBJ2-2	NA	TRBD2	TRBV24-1	CATSLTSDRTGELFF	TGTGCCACCAGCCTGACTAGCGACCGCACCGGGGAGCTGTTTTTT
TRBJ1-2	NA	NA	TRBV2	CASSSEGGSQSYGYTF	TGTGCCAGCAGTTCTGAAGGCGGCAGCCAGTCCTATGGCTACACCTTC
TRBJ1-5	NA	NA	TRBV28	CASSPGVLEDQPQHF	TGTGCCAGCAGCCCCGGGGTGTTGGAGGATCAGCCCCAGCATTTT
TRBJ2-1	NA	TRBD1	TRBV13	CASRLIDRDNEQFF	TGTGCCAGCAGACTAATTGACAGGGACAATGAGCAGTTCTTC
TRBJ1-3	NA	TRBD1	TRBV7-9	CASSLGQGSSGNTIYF	TGTGCCAGCAGCTTAGGACAGGGTTCATCAGGAAACACCATATATTTT
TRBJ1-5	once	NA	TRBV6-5	CASSMDRNQPQHF	TGTGCCAGCAGTATGGACAGAAATCAGCCCCAGCATTTT
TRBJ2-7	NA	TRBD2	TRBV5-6	CASSFVAGLAFYEQYF	TGTGCCAGCAGCTTTGTAGCGGGGCTTGCCTTCTACGAGCAGTACTTC
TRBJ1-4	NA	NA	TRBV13	CASSLRRGREKLFF	TGTGCCAGCAGCTTGCGGAGGGGAAGGGAAAAACTGTTTTTT
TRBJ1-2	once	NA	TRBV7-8	CASSQDQRSGYTF	TGTGCCAGCAGCCAGGATCAAAGGAGTGGCTACACCTTC
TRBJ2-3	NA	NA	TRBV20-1	CSASRPGGTDTQYF	TGCAGTGCTAGTCGCCCCGGGGGCACAGATACGCAGTATTTT
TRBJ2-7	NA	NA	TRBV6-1	CASTPASGGTYEQYF	TGTGCCAGCACCCCTGCGAGCGGTGGCACCTACGAGCAGTACTTC
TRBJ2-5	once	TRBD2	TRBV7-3	CASSVAGLAGETQYF	TGTGCCAGCAGCGTCGCGGGACTAGCGGGGGAGACCCAGTACTTC